This T cell receptor beta chain was recovered during a study of shared clonotypes between healthy human individuals (dated by TCRdb to between 2020 and 2021). Describing the broader study: A few men and two women, aged 18 to 49 years, made up the cohort. To estimate repertoire size and how much clonotype sharing occurs between individuals, the study deeply sequenced the blood TCR repertoires of five healthy adults. Per donor, leukapheresis produced somewhere between about 0.8 and 9 billion PBMCs. Per donor, three plates each were used for CD4 naive and CD4 memory, two for CD8 naive, and one for CD8 memory. Different laboratories and diverse techniques were used to prepare libraries and sequence TCR repertoires, to increase sequencing depth and limit assay-specific biases. What the work shows at the level of the full study, not this receptor alone: When a handful of donors were compared, the shared fraction of clonotypes was around 5% for naive CD4, roughly 3.3% for naive CD8, 2.3% for memory CD4, and roughly 0.43% for memory CD8. Only blood was sampled, and tissue TCR repertoires likely differ from those in blood. Estimated clonotype richness was generally larger for naive than for memory subsets. Because the study included a small number of donors, the genetic and exposure-history diversity represented was limited. Rarefaction of sorted-subset datasets indicated incomplete sequencing despite the large sequencing depth. Compared with non-shared clonotypes, clonotypes shared by all four sorted-subset donors had higher generation probabilities. Based on pairwise subsampling, the degree of clonotype sharing among donors was expected to be affected by sequencing depth.

Using the deep immunoSEQ assay, multiplex PCR amplified TCR CDR3 regions from genomic DNA. Extracted genomic DNA from each cell subset was distributed evenly across all wells of several immunoSEQ 96-well plates, and each plate was treated as a replicate. Each replicate PCR for sorted subsets received about 220 ng genomic DNA, equal to tens of thousands of T cell genomes. The purified libraries were quantified using a Qubit 3.0 fluorometer, sized with a Bioanalyzer 2100, and then quantified again using the KAPA Library Quantification kit. Every immunoSEQ 96-well plate was sequenced on a separate single-read 150-cycle Illumina NextSeq 550 flow cell. On the study's bioinformatics: The immunoSEQ output contained only junctional sequences without quality scores, so filtering could not match that applied to full-length reads. Sequences were annotated with PyIR, a Python wrapper for IgBLAST v1.9, and V/J genes and CDR3 were assigned using IMGT germline references. Reads were removed for weak V/J assignments (E-value above 1e-6), missing CDR3, stop codons, out-of-frame junctions, or ambiguous translated residues. V3J clonotypes were defined as sequences sharing the same inferred V gene, J gene, and CDR3 amino acid sequence. Percentage overlap between repertoires was computed as shared unique clonotypes divided by the size of the smaller repertoire. Richness of each repertoire was evaluated using RTK rarefaction, the Chao1 estimator, and Recon v2.1 estimates of unobserved clonotypes. Generation probabilities were computed with OLGA for all TCRbeta clonotypes obtained by the gDNA method from four donors. This is the immuneACCESS table as TCRdb keeps it, with only in-frame sequences that have V and J called. A part of the clones is gone; compared with another copy, unresolved V genes explain less than half, and the rest is unexplained. V and J calls and clone size are those listed in that table; D and trimming were worked out from the DNA. The sample includes 2 million to 2.5 million clones, with 93% observed a single time. Of the sample, 0.35% to 0.45% is held by the ten largest clones.

Turning to this clone: Which antigen it targets is not known. The sample holds no much larger clone one base away, and base qualities are not on file.

Healthy HIV-negative adults with no recently reported acute infections or vaccinations were included as donors. Every donor was a Caucasian adult living in Nashville, Tennessee, USA. CD4+ T cells were enriched by magnetic negative selection; naive cells were then positively selected on CD45RA, and the negative fraction formed the memory subset. Blood was obtained by leukapheresis, after which PBMCs were separated by Ficoll-Histopaque density gradient centrifugation and cryopreserved in liquid nitrogen vapor phase. Analytical flow cytometry was used to check the purity and quantity of every magnetically sorted T cell population. Genomic DNA was isolated from every sorted fraction and measured by UV absorbance on a Nanodrop 2000c. The germline V gene (reference sequence) sets CDR1 to LNHDA and CDR2 to SQIVND. Counted from cysteine to phenylalanine, this CDR3 has 14 amino acids. Only CDR3 DNA is held: 42 bases, read in frame from base 1. The trim is 8 bases for V and 0 bases for J, with a gap of 11 bases between the germline ends.

The sequenced material came from naive CD4+ T cells from PBMCs. Per the publication, the cell subset or site label means: CD45RA+ positively selected. This receptor was taken from a man between 18 and 29 years old in good health. Some clones in this sample may be carry-over from other donors' samples. The sequence links TRBV19 to TRBJ1-5; the D gene is perhaps TRBD1, from 5 matching bases. The sequenced DNA: TGTGCCAGTGATGACAGCCGTAGCAATCAGCCCCAGCATTTT. Translated, this is CASDDSRSNQPQHF.